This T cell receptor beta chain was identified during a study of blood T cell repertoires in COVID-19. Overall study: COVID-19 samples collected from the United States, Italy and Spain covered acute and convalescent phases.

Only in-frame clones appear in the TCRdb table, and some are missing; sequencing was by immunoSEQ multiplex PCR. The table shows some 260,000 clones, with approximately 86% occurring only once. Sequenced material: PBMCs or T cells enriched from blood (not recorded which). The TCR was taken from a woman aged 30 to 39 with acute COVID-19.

The CDR3 sequence: CASKSAGQGNYNSPLHF. The CDR3 DNA reads as TGTGCCAGCAAGTCCGCGGGACAGGGGAACTATAATTCACCCCTCCACTTT. The rearrangement uses TRBV11-2 and TRBJ1-6; 10 nucleotides line up with TRBD1. V dropped 7 bases and J dropped 3; count of bases not matched to a gene: 9. Germline V gene lookup returns CDR1 SGHAT and CDR2 FQNNGV. The CDR3 totals 17 residues.